Listed below are T cell receptor beta chains from one sample, sequenced in a study of monozygotic twins with inflammatory bowel disease. Reanalyzing the 5' RACE reads, TCRdb keeps one entry per CDR3 protein, without DNA. This repertoire includes roughly 160,000 distinct CDR3 sequences. What was sequenced was blood. These receptors all stem from a human donor with ulcerative colitis or Crohn's disease, or a healthy co-twin of an affected twin (not recorded which). CDR3s include the opening cysteine and the closing phenylalanine or tryptophan. The order of the fields is V gene, J gene, CDR3 protein.

TRBV20-1	TRBJ2-2	CSALTGWDGELFF
TRBV30	TRBJ1-1	CAWTEGNTEAFF
TRBV7-2	TRBJ2-7	CASSSTGYEQYF
TRBV12-3/TRBV12-4	TRBJ2-1	CASLVSLGGGSYNEQFF
TRBV29-1	TRBJ2-1	CSVEISGGYNEQFF
TRBV19	TRBJ1-1	CASSSATNTEAFF
TRBV5-1	TRBJ2-7	CASSGDGGTSYEQYF
TRBV5-8	TRBJ2-7	CASSFLPFYEQYF
TRBV20-1	TRBJ2-1	CSASIGGRSYNEQFF
TRBV5-1	TRBJ1-5	CASSLESGNQPQHF
TRBV5-1	TRBJ2-7	CASASPEGYEQYF
TRBV6-6	TRBJ1-1	CASSTGLNTEAFF
TRBV5-5	TRBJ1-3	CASSLGSGHSGNTIYF
TRBV20-1	TRBJ2-3	CRGLAPLTDTQYF
TRBV19	TRBJ2-4	CASRAAKNIQYF
TRBV20-1	TRBJ1-6	CSARDPGQSSYNSPLHF
TRBV7-3	TRBJ2-3	CASSLEGGVTDTQYF
TRBV6-2/TRBV6-3	TRBJ1-5	CASSYRVNQPQHF
TRBV5-8	TRBJ1-2	CASSLQMRNYGYTF
TRBV12-3/TRBV12-4	TRBJ1-3	CASSLGQPGNTIYF
TRBV30	TRBJ2-5	CAWAQDRAEETQYF
TRBV12-3/TRBV12-4	TRBJ2-1	CASSLSTSAEQFF
TRBV20-1	TRBJ2-5	CSAPTGGLETQYF
TRBV7-6	TRBJ2-1	CASSVGTKNEQFF
TRBV20-1	TRBJ1-5	CSARSNSNQPQHF
TRBV7-9	TRBJ2-2	CASAGTGNTGELFF
TRBV5-1	TRBJ2-3	CASSSPGTRSTDTQYF
TRBV5-1	TRBJ1-2	CASSLLDDYGYTF
TRBV6-2/TRBV6-3	TRBJ2-4	CASNSGRNIQYF
TRBV5-1	TRBJ2-3	CASSLRREDTQYF
TRBV20-1	TRBJ2-7	CSASGGAPYEQYF
TRBV20-1	TRBJ1-6	CSAPHSYRNSPLHF
TRBV10-3	TRBJ2-7	CATRGLAGGPPEQYF
TRBV12-3/TRBV12-4	TRBJ1-1	CASSLTDSTEAFF
TRBV5-6	TRBJ1-5	CASSLWEGNQPQHF
TRBV5-1	TRBJ1-2	CASTAGTTYGYTF
TRBV20-1	TRBJ2-2	CSARGHLTGELFF
TRBV6-5	TRBJ1-3	CASSSGQGTGNTIYF
TRBV28	TRBJ1-5	CASNGRSDLEPQHF
TRBV12-3/TRBV12-4	TRBJ2-6	CASSWAPGGVNVLTF
TRBV30	TRBJ2-7	CAWSVTSGRRYEQYF
TRBV2	TRBJ1-1	CASSFHRQNTEAFF
TRBV20-1	TRBJ1-1	CSASQMGQVNTEAFF
TRBV20-1	TRBJ1-6	CSARGGARGSPLHF
TRBV5-1	TRBJ2-1	CASSLPQLTLNEQFF
TRBV19	TRBJ2-1	CASSQIRDTAREQFF
TRBV7-2	TRBJ2-7	CASSLEPGYGYEQYF